This entry lists 9 T cell receptor beta chains sequenced from one sample in a study of shared clonotypes between healthy human individuals. Data came from immunoSEQ multiplex PCR; TCRdb stores just in-frame clones and leaves some out. The profile shows 2.3 million or so clones, more than 85% of them singletons. Sequencing was done on a sample of naive CD4+ T cells from PBMCs. The subset was: CD45RA+ positively selected. All receptors derive from a man between 18 and 29 years old in good health. Some clones in this sample may be carry-over from other donors' samples.

This clone was seen a handful of times. The rearrangement links TRBV28 to TRBJ1-2; possibly TRBD1 for D (5 bases). There are 14 residues in the CDR3. CDR1 is MDHEN, CDR2 SYDVKM, per germline. Trimming removed 0 bases at V and 4 bases at J, with 9 bases between. The DNA of the CDR3 is TGTGCCAGCAGTTTATGGCAGGGAAGCTATGGCTACACCTTC. As protein: CASSLWQGSYGYTF.

In its sample, this clone was seen once. This chain links TRBV9 with TRBJ2-2, with 7 bases matching TRBD1. Germline CDR1 SGDLS, CDR2 YYNGEE. J was trimmed by 2 bases and V by 3 bases; bases with no gene match: 7. CDR3 length: 16 residues. Written as DNA, the CDR3 is TGTGCCAGCAGCGAGACAGGGACAGTAAACACCGGGGAGCTGTTTTTT. It encodes CASSETGTVNTGELFF.

The sample holds one count of this clone. The chain couples TRBV9 to TRBJ1-5, with 9 bases matching TRBD1. The CDR3 loop spans 15 amino acids. CDR1 and CDR2 from the germline V gene are SGDLS and YYNGEE. V lost 4 bases, J lost 5 bases, and 7 bases stayed unmatched. CDR3 protein: CASSQQGARDQPQHF. The DNA for the CDR3 is TGTGCCAGCAGCCAACAGGGGGCACGGGATCAGCCCCAGCATTTT.

This chain links TRBV19 with TRBJ1-2; weak D call: TRBD1 (5 bases). V was pared by 2 bases and J by 8 bases, with 15 bases between. In germline, CDR1 is LNHDA, CDR2 SQIVND (reference sequence). The CDR3 covers 14 residues. The CDR3 DNA follows: TGTGCCAGTAGTATACAGGGACCTTCGGGCGGCTACACCTTC. Encoded protein: CASSIQGPSGGYTF.

The chain uses TRBV28 and TRBJ2-5; 9 positions match TRBD1. The CDR3 extends over 14 amino acids. The J segment lost 4 bases and the V segment lost 6 bases, leaving 6 bases of the junction unmatched. Looked up from germline, CDR1 is MDHEN and CDR2 is SYDVKM. The CDR3 is CASRPTGGAETQYF. The CDR3 DNA reads TGTGCCAGCAGGCCGACAGGGGGGGCAGAGACCCAGTACTTC.

V gene TRBV29-1 combines with J gene TRBJ1-4; tentatively, D is TRBD1 (6 bases). This CDR3 has 14 amino acids. Looked up from germline, CDR1 is SQVTM and CDR2 is ANQGSEA. V lost 1 base to trimming and J lost 6 bases, with 12 bases between them. The CDR3 sequence: CSVEARGGDEKLFF. In DNA form, the CDR3 reads TGCAGCGTTGAAGCGCGAGGGGGTGATGAAAAACTGTTTTTT. Variable domain in full (rest from reference TRBV29-1 and TRBJ1-4): SAVISQKPSRDICQRGTSLTIQCQVDSQVTMMFWYRQQPGQSLTLIATANQGSEATYESGFVIDKFPISRPNLTFSTLTVSNMSPEDSSIYLCSVEARGGDEKLFFGSGTQLSVL.

The chain employs TRBV10-1 and TRBJ2-7; 7 nucleotides match TRBD1. Trimming removed 5 bases from V and 3 bases from J; junction bases left unmatched: 7. The germline V gene has CDR1 WNHNN and CDR2 SYGVQD (reference sequence). The CDR3 contains 14 residues. Written as DNA, the CDR3 is TGCGCCAGCAGTCCGGGACAGAGAAACTACGAGCAGTACTTC. Amino acids: CASSPGQRNYEQYF.

This chain joins TRBV12-5 and TRBJ2-1, with 11 bases identical to TRBD2. Germline assignment: CDR1 LGHNT and CDR2 FRNRAP. V lost 0 bases, J lost 9 bases, and 10 bases stayed unmatched. The CDR3 extends over 17 amino acids. The CDR3 loop reads CASGLVPGTSGSSEQFF. The DNA for the CDR3 is TGTGCTAGTGGTTTGGTACCAGGAACTAGCGGGAGTAGTGAGCAGTTCTTC.

The gene calls are TRBV4-1 and TRBJ1-4; 9 bases map to TRBD1. The CDR3 sequence is 15 residues long. V gave up 4 bases and J gave up 8 bases; unmatched junction bases: 8. Germline loops: CDR1 MGHRA, CDR2 YSYEKL. Here the CDR3 reads CASSPLGTGKEKLFF. The CDR3 nucleotides read TGCGCCAGCAGCCCCTTAGGGACAGGGAAGGAAAAACTGTTTTTT.